Listed here are 6 T cell receptor beta chains from one sample, sequenced in a study of blood T cell repertoires in COVID-19. Measured with immunoSEQ multiplex PCR; TCRdb has only the in-frame clones, and not every one. The table lists 75,000 to 95,000 clones, 87% of them singletons. The sample taken for sequencing was peripheral blood. Receptors were obtained from a man in his 60s with acute or convalescent COVID-19.

This rearrangement joins TRBV10-3 to TRBJ1-1; D gene ambiguous. This CDR3 is 13 amino acids long. V lost 4 bases and J lost 4, with 10 bases in between. Per the germline V gene, CDR1 is ENHRY and CDR2 is SYGVKD. CDR3 DNA: TGTGCCATCAGTGTAGAACAGCTCACTGAAGCTTTCTTT. The encoded protein is CAISVEQLTEAFF.

The CDR3 loop reads CASSLEQGLTVTSEQYF. The CDR3 coding sequence is TGTGCCAGCAGCTTAGAACAGGGGTTGACGGTTACATCCGAGCAGTACTTC. V gene TRBV7-6 combines with J gene TRBJ2-7, with TRBD1 identical over 7 bases. This CDR3 has 17 amino acids. V shed 1 base, J shed 6 bases, and the junction held 15 bases outside the gene matches. The germline CDR1 and CDR2 sequences are SGHVS and FNYEAQ.

This clone was counted a few times. The V call is TRBV3-1 (or the pseudogene TRBV3-2), the J call TRBJ1-2; D gene uncertain. CDR3 length: 14 amino acids. In germline, CDR1 is LGHDT, CDR2 YNNKEL (reference sequence). The ends were cut back, 2 bases at V and 8 bases at J, with 15 bases in the middle. For the CDR3, the DNA is TGTGCCAGCAGCCAAAGCGAAGCCCAACGGGGCTACACCTTC. Its protein product is CASSQSEAQRGYTF.

The rearrangement uses TRBV6-5 and TRBJ1-1, with D tentatively TRBD1 (6 bases). Germline CDR1 is MNHEY and CDR2 is SVGAGI. This CDR3 contains 12 residues. Deletions cut 6 bases from V and 10 bases from J, with 15 bases between. The CDR3 region is CASRTSGARAFF. In nucleotides, the CDR3 is TGTGCCAGCAGGACCTCAGGGGCCCGAGCTTTCTTT.

The gene calls are TRBV19 and TRBJ1-6; 8 positions match TRBD1. V trimming: 5 bases; J trimming: 7 bases; junction bases outside the gene matches: 4. The CDR3 is 14 amino acids. Germline V lookup: CDR1 LNHDA, CDR2 SQIVND (reference sequence). The CDR3 sequence is CASSPDRVNSPLHF. Here the CDR3 DNA reads TGTGCCAGTAGTCCGGACAGGGTGAATTCACCCCTCCACTTT.

The V gene is TRBV2, the J gene TRBJ1-2; 11 bases are shared with TRBD1. V was clipped by 8 bases and J by 4 bases; unmatched bases: 9. Germline V lookup: CDR1 SNHLY, CDR2 FYNNEI. CDR3 length: 15 amino acids. CDR3 coding DNA: TGTGCCAGCTCAGCGGAGGGACAGGGGGGCTATGGCTACACCTTC. It codes for CASSAEGQGGYGYTF.